The entry below describes one T cell receptor beta chain. This clone was observed a single time. The antigen this receptor binds is unknown. No qualities accompany the bases; no much larger clone lies one base away. V loses 2 bases at its end and J loses 2 bases; junction bases beyond the gene matches: 4. According to the germline V gene (reference sequence), CDR1 reads MNHEY and CDR2 reads SMNVEV. The cysteine opens and the phenylalanine closes a CDR3 of 15 amino acids. The entry retains the CDR3 DNA only, 45 bases that are in frame from base 1. Donors were healthy HIV-negative adults with no recently reported acute infections or vaccinations. Only Caucasian adults living in Nashville, Tennessee, USA were represented among the donors. CD4+ T cells were enriched by magnetic negative selection, after which naive cells were positively selected on CD45RA and the negative fraction was taken as the memory subset. Blood was collected by leukapheresis, and PBMCs were isolated by Ficoll-Histopaque density gradient centrifugation and then cryopreserved in liquid nitrogen vapor phase. Analytical flow cytometry was used to check the purity and quantity of every magnetically sorted T cell population. Genomic DNA was isolated from every sorted fraction and measured by UV absorbance on a Nanodrop 2000c.

This entry belongs to a study of shared clonotypes between healthy human individuals (dated by TCRdb to 2020 to 2021). For the study in its entirety: A few men and two women, aged 18 to 49 years, made up the cohort. For each donor, three plates each were used for CD4 naive and CD4 memory, two plates were used for CD8 naive, and one plate was used for CD8 memory. To estimate repertoire size and how much clonotypes are shared between individuals, the study performed deep sequencing of blood TCR repertoires from a few healthy adults. To increase sequencing depth and limit assay-specific biases, different laboratories used diverse techniques to prepare libraries and sequence TCR repertoires. Each donor's leukapheresis produced roughly between about 0.9 and 9.5 billion PBMCs. Beyond this particular receptor, the publication reports: When several donors were compared, the shared fraction of clonotypes was about 5.5% for naive CD4, around 3.6% for naive CD8, 2% to 2.5% for memory CD4, and 0.3% to 0.5% for memory CD8. Even with the large sequencing depth, rarefaction of the sorted-subset datasets indicated that sequencing was incomplete. Because the study included a small number of donors, the genetic and exposure-history diversity represented was limited. Larger estimated clonotype richness was generally found for naive subsets than for memory subsets. Clonotypes shared by all four sorted-subset donors showed higher generation probabilities than non-shared clonotypes. Sampling was restricted to blood, and TCR repertoires in tissues likely differ from the TCR repertoires found in blood. Pairwise subsampling led to the expectation that sequencing depth would affect the degree of clonotype sharing among donors.

TCR CDR3 regions were amplified from genomic DNA by multiplex PCR using the deep immunoSEQ assay. Genomic DNA extracted from each cell subset was distributed evenly over all wells of several immunoSEQ 96-well plates, and each plate served as one replicate. For sorted subsets, 150 to 250 ng of genomic DNA, equivalent to roughly 33,000 T cell genomes, went into each replicate PCR. Purified libraries were measured with a Qubit 3.0 fluorometer, size-checked on a Bioanalyzer 2100, and measured again with the KAPA Library Quantification kit. Every immunoSEQ 96-well plate was sequenced on a separate single-read 150-cycle Illumina NextSeq 550 flow cell. Regarding the original processing steps: The immunoSEQ output contained only junctional sequences without quality scores, so filtering could not match that applied to full-length reads. To assign V/J genes and CDR3, sequences were annotated using PyIR, a Python wrapper for IgBLAST v1.9, with IMGT germline references. Reads with weak V/J assignments (E-value above 1e-6), missing CDR3, stop codons, out-of-frame junctions, or ambiguous translated residues were removed. A V3J clonotype was defined by an identical inferred V gene, J gene, and CDR3 amino acid sequence. Percentage overlap between repertoires was computed as shared unique clonotypes divided by the size of the smaller repertoire. Richness of each repertoire was evaluated using RTK rarefaction, the Chao1 estimator, and Recon v2.1 estimates of unobserved clonotypes. For all TCRbeta clonotypes obtained by the gDNA method from four donors, generation probabilities were computed with OLGA. The clones in this table, taken by TCRdb from immuneACCESS, are in-frame only. Not every clone is retained; where verified, under half of the shortfall comes from an unresolved V gene, and the cause of the rest is unknown. V and J calls and clone size are those listed in that table; D and trimming were worked out from the DNA. This sample lists a few million clones; almost 96% were detected once. The ten largest clones take up less than 0.15% of the sample.

The chain employs TRBV27 and TRBJ2-3; 7 middle bases align to TRBD2. The sample was naive CD4+ T cells sorted from blood. The cell subset or site tag for this specimen amounts to: CD45RA+ positively selected. This TCR was sampled from a man aged 18 to 30 in good health. The CDR3 reads CASSLKGLNTDTQYF. The DNA sequence follows: TGTGCCAGCAGTTTAAAGGGACTAAACACAGATACGCAGTATTTT.